A single sample gave rise to the 4 T cell receptor beta chains below, sequenced in a study of T cell repertoires in cytomegalovirus infection. Via MiXCR, TCRdb re-called the reads, giving one row per CDR3 protein. Among more than 400,000 distinct CDR3 sequences listed, about 26% were seen once. The sequenced material came from PBMCs. Every receptor here comes from a human donor in good health (CMV status not recorded). Some clones in this sample may be carry-over from other donors' samples.

This clonotype has a handful of counts. This chain joins TRBV6-2 or TRBV6-3 and TRBJ2-1, with 15 bases that match TRBD2. Unmatched junction bases numbered 1, after V lost 6 bases and J lost 7 bases. Germline V gene data show CDR1 as MNHEY and CDR2 as SVGEGT. This CDR3 contains 14 residues. CDR3: CASRGTSGRNEQFF. The CDR3 bases are TGTGCCAGCAGGGGGACTAGCGGGAGGAATGAGCAGTTCTTC.

The V call is TRBV12-3 or TRBV12-4, the J call TRBJ1-3; D is unresolved. V lost 1 base, J lost 1 base, and 17 bases lay in between. CDR3 length equals 18 residues. CDR3 DNA sequence: TGTGCCAGCAGTTTAGACGGCCGACGAGGCCTTTCTGGAAACACCATATATTTT. This codes for CASSLDGRRGLSGNTIYF.

The gene calls are TRBV19 and TRBJ1-2; D is uncertain. V was clipped by 11 bases and J by 1 base, with 11 bases between them. Germline CDR1 and CDR2: LNHDA and SQIVND (reference sequence). The CDR3 sequence is 12 residues long. This CDR3 reads CALWEGNYGYTF. CDR3 DNA sequence: TGTGCCCTGTGGGAGGGTAACTATGGCTACACCTTC. The complete variable domain, with remaining parts taken from reference TRBV19 and TRBJ1-2, reads DGGITQSPKYLFRKEGQNVTLSCEQNLNHDAMYWYRQDPGQGLRLIYYSQIVNDFQKGDIAEGYSVSREKKESFPLTVTSAQKNPTAFYLCALWEGNYGYTFGSGTRLTVV.

This clonotype occurred a few times. This chain joins TRBV24-1 and TRBJ1-1; possible D gene TRBD1, 6 bases. The length of the CDR3 is 13 residues. Per the germline V gene, CDR1 is KGHDR and CDR2 is SFDVKD. Trimming removed 6 bases at V and 1 base at J, with 8 bases between. CDR3 bases: TGTGCCACCAGTTACAGGGAGAACACTGAAGCTTTCTTT. Translation: CATSYRENTEAFF.